These 20 T cell receptor beta chains were sequenced from one sample in a study of blood T cell repertoires in COVID-19. Measured with immunoSEQ multiplex PCR; TCRdb has only the in-frame clones, and not every one. Among 55,000 to 70,000 clones listed, 88% were seen once. The sample consisted of peripheral blood. These receptors all stem from an older woman with COVID-19, enrolled during active disease.

V gene TRBV7-9 combines with J gene TRBJ2-7, with D perhaps matching TRBD2 (5 bases). Trimming stripped 1 base from V and 2 bases from J, with 6 bases between. Germline values: CDR1 SEHNR, CDR2 FQNEAQ (reference sequence). The CDR3 contains 13 residues. CDR3 sequence: CASSLDGTYEQYF. CDR3 coding DNA: TGTGCCAGCAGCTTAGACGGGACCTACGAGCAGTACTTC.

The chain is built from TRBV18 and TRBJ1-5, with 10 positions matching TRBD1. V was pared by 3 bases and J by 2 bases, with 1 base of the junction left unmatched. There are 15 residues in the CDR3. The germline V gene encodes CDR1 KGHSH and CDR2 LQKENI. The chain's CDR3 is CASSPGTGGNQPQHF. DNA of the CDR3: TGTGCCAGCTCACCTGGGACAGGGGGCAATCAGCCCCAGCATTTT.

The rearrangement links TRBV30 to TRBJ2-1; 8 bases fit TRBD2. The germline V gene has CDR1 GTSNPN and CDR2 SVGIG (reference sequence). The CDR3 extends over 15 amino acids. With V trimmed by 0 bases and J by 3 bases, 4 bases remained unmatched. The CDR3 coding sequence is TGTGCCTGGAGTGTCTCAGCGGGAGTCTACAATGAGCAGTTCTTC. This gives the protein CAWSVSAGVYNEQFF.

The V gene is TRBV19, the J gene TRBJ1-1; no firm D call. Per the germline V gene, CDR1 is LNHDA and CDR2 is SQIVND (reference sequence). This CDR3 has 11 amino acids. Trimming cost V 10 bases and J 0 bases, with 6 bases left between them. CDR3 residues: CATTVNTEAFF. The DNA of the CDR3 is TGTGCCACAACGGTGAACACTGAAGCTTTCTTT.

The J gene is TRBJ2-1, the V gene TRBV5-6; 12 nucleotides line up with TRBD2. Trimming took 0 bases from V and 5 from J; bases not matched to a gene: 6. The CDR3 is 17 amino acids. The germline V gene has CDR1 SGHDT and CDR2 YYEEEE. The CDR3 reads CASSLGLAGGLNNEQFF. The CDR3 DNA reads TGTGCCAGCAGCTTGGGCCTAGCGGGAGGGTTAAACAATGAGCAGTTCTTC.

V gene TRBV5-4 combines with J gene TRBJ1-1; D gene ambiguous. V lost 8 bases and J lost 1, with 18 bases in between. CDR3 length: 15 amino acids. The germline V gene encodes CDR1 SGHNT and CDR2 YYREEE (reference sequence). The CDR3 sequence: CASSINGLGNTEAFF. DNA for the CDR3: TGTGCCAGTTCGATCAACGGGTTGGGGAACACTGAAGCTTTCTTT.

The chain carries TRBV6-5 and TRBJ1-2; D unclear. Germline V gene lookup returns CDR1 MNHEY and CDR2 SVGAGI. Trimming left V 0 bases short and J 4 bases short, with 9 bases between. The length of the CDR3 is 14 residues. CDR3 loop: CASSYSGPGYGYTF. In DNA form, the CDR3 reads TGTGCCAGCAGTTACTCTGGCCCGGGCTATGGCTACACCTTC.

The chain couples TRBV19 to TRBJ2-2, with 8 nucleotides matching TRBD1. After removal of 5 bases from V and 4 bases from J, the junction contained 6 bases not matched to a gene. CDR1 is LNHDA, CDR2 SQIVND, per germline (reference sequence). This CDR3 region has 15 residues. The DNA for the CDR3 is TGTGCCAGTAGTTCGGACAGGGACAGCACCGGGGAGCTGTTTTTT. Protein sequence: CASSSDRDSTGELFF.

The chain uses TRBV7-9 and TRBJ2-2, with TRBD2 matching 14 bases. Trimming removed 2 bases from V and 6 bases from J; junction bases left unmatched: 2. This CDR3 is 16 amino acids long. Germline assignment: CDR1 SEHNR and CDR2 FQNEAQ (reference sequence). CDR3 amino acids: CASSLQGLAGAGELFF. Here the CDR3 DNA reads TGTGCCAGCAGCTTACAGGGACTAGCGGGAGCCGGGGAGCTGTTTTTT.

The chain links TRBV21-1 to TRBJ1-2; TRBD1, the table's D call, was not compared with the DNA. TRBV21-1 is deemed a pseudogene. The CDR3 is 14 amino acids. CDR3 in amino acids: CASSQGQGNYGYTF. In nucleotides, the CDR3 is TGTGCCAGCAGCCAAGGGCAGGGGAACTATGGCTACACCTTC.

The chain joins TRBV6-5 to TRBJ2-5; 8 bases map to TRBD1. Germline values: CDR1 MNHEY, CDR2 SVGAGI. The CDR3 sequence is 13 residues long. Germline trimming cut 8 bases from V and 5 bases from J; bases unmatched to any gene: 7. CDR3 loop: CASLGTGWETQYF. The CDR3 nucleotides are TGTGCCAGCCTCGGGACAGGATGGGAGACCCAGTACTTC.

This clone was seen a single time. The chain joins TRBV11-2 to TRBJ1-1; TRBD1 might be the D (5 bases). The CDR3 extends over 14 amino acids. V lost 5 bases to trimming and J lost 1 base, with 11 bases between them. CDR1 and CDR2 (germline): SGHAT, FQNNGV. The CDR3 nucleotides are TGTGCCAGCAGCCCCCCGGGGGGGAACACTGAAGCTTTCTTT. Translated: CASSPPGGNTEAFF.

This clone was seen only a few times. The V gene is TRBV7-9, the J gene TRBJ2-4; TRBD2 matches at 8 bases. Germline lookup yields CDR1 SEHNR and CDR2 FQNEAQ (reference sequence). CDR3 length: 16 residues. The V gene end was trimmed by 5 bases and the J gene end by 3 bases; junction bases not matched to a gene: 9. The CDR3 DNA reads as TGTGCCAGCAGCCCCCGGGAGGGGATGGACAAAAACATTCAGTACTTC. Translating gives CASSPREGMDKNIQYF.

The V call is TRBV9, the J call TRBJ2-1, with D perhaps matching TRBD1 (6 bases). Trimming stripped 0 bases from V and 7 bases from J, with 14 bases between. The CDR3 consists of 15 residues. CDR1 SGDLS and CDR2 YYNGEE come from the germline V gene. The chain's CDR3 is CASSVVGHRANEQFF. CDR3 DNA sequence: TGTGCCAGCAGCGTAGTTGGTCACAGGGCAAATGAGCAGTTCTTC.

The chain uses TRBV4-3 and TRBJ2-3; no definite D call. CDR3 length: 13 amino acids. V lost 0 bases, J lost 6 bases, and 7 bases lay in between. The germline gives CDR1 LGHNA, CDR2 YSLEER. The CDR3 DNA reads as TGCGCCAGCAGCCAAGATGTCGGGGATACGCAGTATTTT. Its translation is CASSQDVGDTQYF.

The table lists this clone with a count of one. The chain combines TRBV7-6 with TRBJ2-3; D is perhaps TRBD1 (5 bases). This CDR3 has 12 amino acids. CDR1 is SGHVS, CDR2 FNYEAQ, per germline. The germline V and J ends were trimmed by 1 base and 6 bases, with 5 bases remaining between them. This CDR3 is CASSLEGDTQYF. The CDR3 DNA follows: TGTGCCAGCAGCTTAGAGGGGGATACGCAGTATTTT.

This clone has only one observation. The CDR3 loop reads CASRPGGGTGELFF. The DNA for the CDR3 is TGTGCCAGCAGACCGGGAGGGGGCACCGGGGAGCTGTTTTTT. The gene calls are TRBV6-1 and TRBJ2-2, with 8 bases fitting TRBD2. CDR1 and CDR2 from the germline V gene are MNHNS and SASEGT. This CDR3 comprises 14 residues. V was clipped by 6 bases and J by 4 bases; unmatched bases: 4.

The chain has TRBV10-3 and TRBJ1-1; TRBD1 aligns across 8 bases. This CDR3 region has 15 residues. V was clipped by 3 bases and J by 1 base; unmatched bases: 4. Germline V gene lookup returns CDR1 ENHRY and CDR2 SYGVKD. CDR3 DNA: TGTGCCATCAGTGATCATGACAGGGGGAACACTGAAGCTTTCTTT. Translated, it gives CAISDHDRGNTEAFF.

The table lists this clone with a count of one. Here the CDR3 DNA reads TGTGCCAGCAGCCTTAACAGGGGTACTGAAGCTTTCTTT. Translating it yields CASSLNRGTEAFF. The V and J genes are TRBV3-1 (or the pseudogene TRBV3-2) and TRBJ1-1; TRBD1 matches at 7 bases. Germline CDR1 LGHDT, CDR2 YNNKEL (reference sequence). This CDR3 comprises 13 residues. The ends lost 4 bases at V and 5 bases at J; junction bases unmatched: 4.

V is TRBV19 and J is TRBJ2-2; 7 bases map to TRBD1. The germline gives CDR1 LNHDA, CDR2 SQIVND (reference sequence). The length of the CDR3 is 18 residues. J lost 2 bases, V lost 5 bases, and 14 bases had no gene match. CDR3 in DNA: TGTGCCAGTAGTTTCCAGACCCCGGGACAGCCAAACACCGGGGAGCTGTTTTTT. This encodes CASSFQTPGQPNTGELFF.